The 10 T cell receptor beta chains given below trace back to one sample, sequenced in a study of shared clonotypes between healthy human individuals. Generated by immunoSEQ multiplex PCR, the TCRdb table keeps only in-frame clones and is missing some. The sample lists some 2.4 million clones; 93% were seen once. Sequencing used naive CD4+ T cells from PBMCs. Stated subset: CD45RA+ positively selected. Receptors originate from a man between 18 and 35 years old in good health. Some clones in this sample may be carry-over from other donors' samples.

The chain joins TRBV4-2 to TRBJ2-1; D is possibly TRBD2 (6 bases). CDR1 and CDR2 (germline): LGHNA, YNFKEQ. This CDR3 has 15 amino acids. Trimming removed 6 bases from V and 4 bases from J, with 16 bases in between. The CDR3 region has the DNA TGTGCCAGCAGACCAGATAGTGGAGGGTACAATGAGCAGTTCTTC. It specifies CASRPDSGGYNEQFF.

For the CDR3, the DNA is TGTGCCAGCAGCGCGGGACTAGCGGGGGGATACAATGAGCAGTTCTTC. As protein: CASSAGLAGGYNEQFF. This sequence joins TRBV9 and TRBJ2-1, with 15 bases identical to TRBD2. Germline V gives CDR1 SGDLS, CDR2 YYNGEE. After removal of 3 bases from V and 4 bases from J, the junction contained 2 bases not matched to a gene. The CDR3 has 16 residues.

The chain recombines TRBV11-2 with TRBJ2-5; 11 positions match TRBD1. Trimming cost V 5 bases and J 5 bases; bases outside gene matches: 7. Germline V gene data show CDR1 as SGHAT and CDR2 as FQNNGV. The CDR3 loop spans 15 amino acids. CDR3 coding DNA: TGTGCCAGCAGCGTCCGGGACAGGGGGTTTGAGACCCAGTACTTC. Amino acids: CASSVRDRGFETQYF.

Worth noting for this clone: This CDR3 is also generated by other DNA sequences in the sample. The chain couples TRBV7-3 to TRBJ2-3; 8 positions agree with TRBD1. The V segment lost 3 bases and the J segment 6 bases; nucleotides outside the gene matches: 5. This CDR3 region has 14 residues. Germline V gene lookup returns CDR1 SGHTA and CDR2 FQGTGA. The CDR3 sequence: CASSLTGAGDTQYF. CDR3 DNA: TGTGCCAGCAGCTTGACAGGGGCAGGCGATACGCAGTATTTT.

A few counts support this clone. The J gene is TRBJ1-5, the V gene TRBV2, with D possibly TRBD1 on 6 matching bases. The CDR3 extends over 14 amino acids. V was shortened by 5 bases and J by 6 bases, with 14 bases between the two germline ends. In germline, CDR1 is SNHLY, CDR2 FYNNEI. CDR3 DNA: TGTGCCAGCAGTCCACAGGGCACAGGTCAGCCCCAGCATTTT. The encoded protein is CASSPQGTGQPQHF.

The CDR3 region is CASSLYSNFEKLFF. Written as DNA, the CDR3 is TGTGCCAGCTCACTTTACAGCAACTTCGAAAAACTGTTTTTT. The chain uses TRBV18 and TRBJ1-4, with D unclear. This CDR3 has 14 amino acids. The germline V gene encodes CDR1 KGHSH and CDR2 LQKENI. Trimming took off 4 bases at V and 8 bases at J, with 14 bases between the two ends. The whole variable domain, filled in from reference TRBV18 and TRBJ1-4, reads NAGVMQNPRHLVRRRGQEARLRCSPMKGHSHVYWYRQLPEEGLKFMVYLQKENIIDESGMPKERFSAEFPKEGPSILRIQQVVRGDSAAYFCASSLYSNFEKLFFGSGTQLSVL.

CDR3 loop: CASSPPGRENQPQHF. The CDR3 DNA is TGTGCCAGCTCACCACCAGGAAGGGAGAATCAGCCCCAGCATTTT. The rearrangement links TRBV18 to TRBJ1-5; D remains unclear. V dropped 0 bases and J dropped 4 bases, with 10 bases sitting between them. The CDR3 is 15 residues long. The germline gives CDR1 KGHSH, CDR2 LQKENI.

This clone was detected once. The rearrangement joins TRBV19 to TRBJ2-4, with 8 bases lining up with TRBD1. Germline CDR1 and CDR2: LNHDA and SQIVND (reference sequence). V gave up 3 bases and J gave up 3 bases; unmatched junction bases: 1. The length of the CDR3 is 14 residues. Here the CDR3 reads CASSIGQGKNIQYF. The CDR3 nucleotides read TGTGCCAGTAGTATTGGACAGGGCAAAAACATTCAGTACTTC.

The chain uses TRBV28 and TRBJ1-1; a possible D gene is TRBD1 (6 bases). CDR1 is MDHEN, CDR2 SYDVKM, per germline. Trimming stripped 7 bases from V and 2 bases from J, with 20 bases between. The CDR3 loop spans 16 amino acids. CDR3 in amino acids: CASKPPTGMPNTEAFF. As DNA, the CDR3 is TGTGCCAGCAAGCCACCCACAGGGATGCCAAACACTGAAGCTTTCTTT.

The chain is built from TRBV5-1 and TRBJ1-3, with D possibly TRBD1 on 5 matching bases. Germline V gives CDR1 SGHRS, CDR2 YFSETQ. Trimming removed 1 base at V and 0 bases at J, with 11 bases between. CDR3 length: 16 residues. CDR3: CASSLLGETSGNTIYF. The CDR3 coding sequence is TGCGCCAGCAGCTTGTTAGGGGAGACCTCTGGAAACACCATATATTTT.